The present T cell receptor beta chain was sequenced within a study of blood T cell repertoires in COVID-19. Study summary: The cDNA or gDNA used as material had been derived from T cells, B-cell-depleted T cells, or PBMCs.

In the original processing: The assay estimated nucleated cells by amplifying reference gene primers. The method was immunoSEQ multiplex PCR; TCRdb's version includes in-frame clones alone and lacks a portion of them. The DNA was the basis for D and trimming; V, J and clone size are from that table. The data hold 100,000 to 150,000 clones, with around 63% observed a single time. V was clipped by 5 bases and J by 8 bases, with 12 bases between them. The germline V gene encodes CDR1 SGHVS and CDR2 FQNEAQ. This CDR3 is 12 amino acids long. Sequenced sample: peripheral blood. J is TRBJ1-1 and V is TRBV7-8; unclear D gene. This receptor was taken from a woman in her 70s with acute or convalescent COVID-19. This chain's CDR3 is CASSPMRVEAFF. The CDR3 DNA reads as TGTGCCAGCAGCCCGATGAGGGTGGAAGCTTTCTTT.